This TCR beta chain was recovered during a study of cytomegalovirus exposure and HLA in healthy donors. A word on this clone: Antigen unknown.

Broader study findings: Later analysis showed TCR association rates varying by HLA locus, highest for DRB1 and lowest for HLA-C.

Looked up from germline, CDR1 is LGHNA and CDR2 is YNFKEQ. Trimming cost V 2 bases and J 7 bases; bases outside gene matches: 11. The CDR3 length is 16 residues. It was with 60 Vbeta and 13 Jbeta primers that the PCR ran. Using immunoSEQ multiplex PCR, the repertoire was profiled, and TCRdb retains in-frame clones only, with some absent. The data contain about 110,000 clones, over 70% of them singletons. Sequenced: PBMCs. The TCR sequence derives from a male donor in good health and CMV-seropositive. The V call is TRBV4-2, the J call TRBJ1-5, with 7 nucleotides matching TRBD1. CDR3 coding DNA: TGTGCCAGCAGCCAATCTCCGGGACAGCAAGGACAGCCCCAGCATTTT. Translating gives CASSQSPGQQGQPQHF.